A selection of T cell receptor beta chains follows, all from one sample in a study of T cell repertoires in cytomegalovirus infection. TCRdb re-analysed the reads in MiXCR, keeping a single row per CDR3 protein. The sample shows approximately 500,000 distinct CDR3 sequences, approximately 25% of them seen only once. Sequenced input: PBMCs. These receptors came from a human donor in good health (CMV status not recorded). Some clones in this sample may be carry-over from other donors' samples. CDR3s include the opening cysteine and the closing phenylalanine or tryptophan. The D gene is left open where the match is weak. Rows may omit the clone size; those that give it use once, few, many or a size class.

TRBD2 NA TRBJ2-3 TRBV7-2 TGTGCCAGCAGCGGGACTAGCGGGACTGCAGATACGCAGTATTTT CASSGTSGTADTQYF
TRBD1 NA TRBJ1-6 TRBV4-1 TGCGCCAGCAGCCTCCACAGGGGAACAAGCTCCTATAATTCACCCCTCCACTTT CASSLHRGTSSYNSPLHF
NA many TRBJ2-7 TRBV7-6 TGTGCCAGCGCCCCGGGGGCTACACCCTACGAGCAGTACTTC CASAPGATPYEQYF
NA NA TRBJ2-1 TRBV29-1 TGCAGCGTTGAGGGCCTTCCGGGAGATACTTTAAGCTCCTACAATGAGCAGTTCTTC CSVEGLPGDTLSSYNEQFF
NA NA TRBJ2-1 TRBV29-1 TGCAGCGTCGAAGGCGGCGGAAGCTCCTACAATGAGCAGTTCTTC CSVEGGGSSYNEQFF
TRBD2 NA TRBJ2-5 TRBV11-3 TGTGCCAGCAGCTGGGGACTAGCGGGAGATCAGACCCAGTACTTC CASSWGLAGDQTQYF
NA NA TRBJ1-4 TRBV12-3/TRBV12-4 TGTGCCAGCAGAAACGGACAGACTGCAACTAATGAAAAACTGTTTTTT CASRNGQTATNEKLFF
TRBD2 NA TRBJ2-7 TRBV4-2 TGTGCCAGCAGCCAACTCGGACTAGCGGGGGACGAGCAGTACTTC CASSQLGLAGDEQYF
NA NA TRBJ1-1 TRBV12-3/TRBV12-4 TGTGCCAGCAGTCCGCAGGTGCCGGGGACTGAAGCTTTCTTT CASSPQVPGTEAFF
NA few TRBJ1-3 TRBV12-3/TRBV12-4 TGTGCCAGCAGAGGGACGTACTCTGGAAACACCATATATTTT CASRGTYSGNTIYF
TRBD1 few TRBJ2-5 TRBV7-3 TGTGCCAGCAGCCCCGGGACAGGGACGGTCGGGGCCCAGTACTTC CASSPGTGTVGAQYF
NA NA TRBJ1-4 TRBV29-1 TGCAGCGTTGTGGGAACCAATGAAAAACTGTTTTTT CSVVGTNEKLFF
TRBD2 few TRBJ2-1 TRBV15 TGTGCCACCAGCAGAGAAGGACTAGCACCCGATTTTAGCTCCTACAATGAGCAGTTCTTC CATSREGLAPDFSSYNEQFF
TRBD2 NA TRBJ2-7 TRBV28 TGTGCCAGCAGACTAGCGGGAGGTCCCTACGAGCAGTACTTC CASRLAGGPYEQYF
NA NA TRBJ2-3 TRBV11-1 TGTGCCAGCAGCTTTCGTAGAAACGAGAAGTATTTT CASSFRRNEKYF
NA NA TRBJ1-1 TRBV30 TGTGCCTGGGCCACAGGGAACACTGAAGCTTTCTTT CAWATGNTEAFF
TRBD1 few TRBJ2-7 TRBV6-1 TGTGCCAGCAGTCTATCCGGGGGACAGGGGTTCTACGAGCAGTACTTC CASSLSGGQGFYEQYF
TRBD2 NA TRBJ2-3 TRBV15 TGTGCCACCAGCGGGGCCGGGACTAGCGGGAGGCCCACAGATACGCAGTATTTT CATSGAGTSGRPTDTQYF
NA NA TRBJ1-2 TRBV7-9 TGTGCCAGCAGCTTAGATCTACTTGGCGATGGCTACACCTTC CASSLDLLGDGYTF
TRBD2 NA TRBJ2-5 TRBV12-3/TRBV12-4 TGTGCCAGCAACGTAGCGGGAGCGGCGACCCAGTACTTC CASNVAGAATQYF